This T cell receptor beta chain was obtained from a study of CD8+ T cells in alopecia areata. Whole-study findings and limits: Compared with normal scalp, lesional scalp had higher clonality and more expanded CD8+ clones.

The CDR3 consists of 16 residues. V shed 4 bases and J shed 0 bases, with 18 bases lying between them. CDR1 is SQVTM and CDR2 is ANQGSEA in the germline V gene. RNA extraction and reverse transcription yielded cDNA as sequencing template. Clones were read by immunoSEQ multiplex PCR, and TCRdb kept only the in-frame ones, dropping some. The sample holds more than 200,000 clones, 65% to 70% seen once. As to this clone: Its antigen is unknown.

The sequence was collected from a human donor with alopecia areata. The input for sequencing was CD4+ T cells sorted from blood, taken at week 0. The chain uses TRBV29-1 and TRBJ2-5, with D maybe TRBD2 (6 bases). The CDR3 loop is CSVVPGRLQYQETQYF. CDR3 DNA sequence: TGCAGCGTTGTCCCCGGGAGACTTCAGTACCAAGAGACCCAGTACTTC. The full variable domain, rest sourced from reference TRBV29-1 and TRBJ2-5, is SAVISQKPSRDICQRGTSLTIQCQVDSQVTMMFWYRQQPGQSLTLIATANQGSEATYESGFVIDKFPISRPNLTFSTLTVSNMSPEDSSIYLCSVVPGRLQYQETQYFGPGTRLLVL.